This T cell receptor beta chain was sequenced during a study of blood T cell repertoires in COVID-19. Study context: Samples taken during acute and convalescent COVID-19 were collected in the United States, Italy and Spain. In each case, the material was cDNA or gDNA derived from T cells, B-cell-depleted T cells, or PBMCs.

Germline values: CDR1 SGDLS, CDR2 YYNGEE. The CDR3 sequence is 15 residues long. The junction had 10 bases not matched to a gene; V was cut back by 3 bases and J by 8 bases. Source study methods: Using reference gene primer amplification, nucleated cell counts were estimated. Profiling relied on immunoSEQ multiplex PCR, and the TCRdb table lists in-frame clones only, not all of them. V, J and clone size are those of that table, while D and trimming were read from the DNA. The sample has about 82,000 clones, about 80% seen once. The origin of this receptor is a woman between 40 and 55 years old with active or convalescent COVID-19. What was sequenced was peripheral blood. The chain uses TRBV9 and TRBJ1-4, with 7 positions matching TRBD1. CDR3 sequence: CASSAMGDRDEKLFF. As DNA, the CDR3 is TGTGCCAGCAGCGCCATGGGAGACAGGGACGAAAAACTGTTTTTT.